Below, one T cell receptor beta chain is given with its context. Its antigen is not known. The data are from a study of cytomegalovirus exposure and HLA in healthy donors. The PCR used 60 Vbeta and 13 Jbeta primers. Authors' analysis steps: The authors later counted 65 million to 80 million unique TCR beta chains, approximately 10 million of them shared. Here immunoSEQ multiplex PCR was the method, and the copy in TCRdb shows in-frame clones only, minus some. The DNA gave D and trimming, while V, J and clone size come from that table. The table records 95,000 to 150,000 clones, about three quarters of them present only once. Regarding the study as a whole: Segments of the TCR beta V type were, in most cases, productive about 87% or about 30% of the time in an earlier analysis. The classifier reportedly diagnosed cytomegalovirus status with high sensitivity and specificity.

Germline lookup yields CDR1 MGHRA and CDR2 YSYEKL. V was clipped by 2 bases and J by 9 bases; unmatched bases: 4. CDR3 length: 13 residues. Whereas donors were nominally healthy upon sampling, unrecorded immune exposures were probable. What was sequenced was PBMCs. This chain connects TRBV4-1 to TRBJ2-1; 7 nucleotides agree with TRBD2. The sequence came from a man younger than 45 in good health and CMV-seronegative. CDR3 nucleotide sequence: TGCGCCAGCAGCCAACGGGGGGAACTTGAGCAGTTCTTC. Its protein is CASSQRGELEQFF.